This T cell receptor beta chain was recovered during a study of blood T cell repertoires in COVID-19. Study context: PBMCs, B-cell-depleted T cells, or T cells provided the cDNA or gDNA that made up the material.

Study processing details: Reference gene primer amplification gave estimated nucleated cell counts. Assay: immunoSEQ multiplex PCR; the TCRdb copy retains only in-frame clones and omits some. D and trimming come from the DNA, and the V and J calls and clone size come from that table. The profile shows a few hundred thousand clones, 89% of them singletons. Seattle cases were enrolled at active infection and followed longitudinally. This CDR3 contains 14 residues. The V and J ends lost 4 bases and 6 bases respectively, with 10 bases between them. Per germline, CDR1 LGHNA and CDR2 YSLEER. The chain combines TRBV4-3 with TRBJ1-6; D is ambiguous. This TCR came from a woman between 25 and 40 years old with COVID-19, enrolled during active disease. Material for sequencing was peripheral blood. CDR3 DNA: TGCGCCAGCAGCCCTGGCCTTGGTAATTCACCCCTCCACTTT. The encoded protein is CASSPGLGNSPLHF.